Sequencing of this TCR beta chain was carried out in a study of human T cells and chemical hapten exposure listed by TCRdb under 2021. Describing the broader study: For sensitization, 2% DPC in acetone was applied to a 2 cm by 2 cm area of upper inner arm skin. Alopecia areata with under or over 50% scalp involvement, alopecia totalis and alopecia universalis were represented in the patient cohort, which was mostly female. This study followed changes in the peripheral blood TCR repertoire in vivo during primary and secondary sensitization of alopecia patients to the hapten diphenylcyclopropenone (DPC). About 29 alopecia patients gave blood for TCR sequencing at one to four time points (pre-sensitization, 2, 6 and 24 weeks). Blood was sampled from patients pre-sensitization (week 0) and at 2, 6 and about 24 weeks after DPC sensitization. Throughout the approximately 25-week study period, patients were also given weekly therapeutic DPC doses on the scalp. Patch testing was performed on the upper back with Finn chambers containing 0.01% DPC, and the patch tests were scored after 6 days according to International Contact Dermatitis Research Group standards. Libraries were pooled for sequencing, and variation in per-sample TCR yields was attributed mainly to small differences in library volumes within the pool.

Receptor amplification or capture employed RACE. The listed sequencing device is NextSeq 500. During library preparation, unique molecular identifiers were attached to individual cDNA molecules so that TCRs could be counted quantitatively and reproducibly. For every blood RNA sample, sequencing covered both the TCR alpha and TCR beta chains. Per the source publication's procedure: Samples had a median of about 90,000 TCRs, with a range from roughly 23,224 to 750,000. The Decombinator software suite was used to annotate V, J and CDR3 in the TCR reads. For PS versus PT1 abundance plots, all samples were subsampled to the same number of TCRs (28,000). TCRs were defined as expanded if absent before sensitization and observed at least eight times at the 2-week time point. Using fastp trimming at Q25 and MiXCR clonotype assembly, TCRdb reanalyzed the public sequencing data and kept in-frame beta chains. Rows are combined by CDR3 protein, so each entry shows the most common genes and DNA. These V and J calls originate from TCRdb's pipeline instead of the authors' own analysis. This sample comprises approximately 350,000 distinct CDR3 sequences, just under 6.5% of them detected only once. Of the sample, around 6.1% falls within the top ten clones.

This clonotype showed up many times. Its binding antigen is unknown. Nothing much larger sits one base from this clone, and base qualities are not available. The time point label on this specimen signifies: patch test 2, 6 weeks after DPC sensitization. The treatment or condition label corresponds to: therapeutic diphenylcyclopropenone sensitization with weekly scalp DPC. Blood at each patch-test visit was drawn before the patch test was applied. Patients were considered eligible if aged 18 to 70, diagnosed with alopecia and deemed suitable for DPC therapy, and patients were excluded if pregnant. Total RNA was isolated from unfractionated whole blood collected in Tempus Blood RNA tubes. Broad study findings and their caveats: The number of PT1 expanded TCRs positively correlated with patch test score, significant at thresholds 8, 16 and 32 but not 4. DPC sensitization did not change the number of TCRs with a frequency above 1 in 1000, and there was no evidence of changes in global repertoire structure. After repeated subsampling, the strength of the expansion versus patch-test correlation and the threshold at which it became significant changed. Compared with pre-sensitization or healthy control sets, expanded TCRs formed significantly more large CDR3 similarity clusters, which is consistent with antigen-driven responses. Because every patient had alopecia, a presumed autoimmune disease, the patients' immune response might differ from that of healthy individuals.

A distance of 13 bases separates the germline ends of V and J, which lose 4 bases and 7 bases respectively. Spanning cysteine to phenylalanine, the CDR3 consists of 13 amino acids. The DNA shown is the 39-base CDR3, in frame from base 1. The CDR1 and CDR2 encoded by the germline V gene are ENHRY and SYGVKD. This receptor chain uses TRBV10-3 and TRBJ1-2, with the D gene too uncertain to name. This TCR was sampled from a woman under 30 with alopecia areata. Some clones in this sample may be carry-over from other donors' samples. The sample consisted of whole blood, taken in connection with sensitization to the hapten diphenylcyclopropenone (DPC). The CDR3: CAISVARTSGYTF. The DNA sequence is TGTGCCATCAGTGTGGCCAGGACCAGTGGCTACACCTTC.